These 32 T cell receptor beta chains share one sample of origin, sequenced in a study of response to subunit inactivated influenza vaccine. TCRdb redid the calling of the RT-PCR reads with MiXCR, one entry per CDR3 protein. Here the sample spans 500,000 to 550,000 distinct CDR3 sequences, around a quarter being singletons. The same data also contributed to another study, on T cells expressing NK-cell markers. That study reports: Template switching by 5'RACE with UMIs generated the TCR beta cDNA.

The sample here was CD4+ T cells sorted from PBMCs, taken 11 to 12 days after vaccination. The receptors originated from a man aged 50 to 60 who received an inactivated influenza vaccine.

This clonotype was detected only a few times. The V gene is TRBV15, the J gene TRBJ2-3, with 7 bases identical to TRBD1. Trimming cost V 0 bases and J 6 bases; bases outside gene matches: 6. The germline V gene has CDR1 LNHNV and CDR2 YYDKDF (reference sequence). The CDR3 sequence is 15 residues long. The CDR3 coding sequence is TGTGCCACCAGCAGAGATCCCGGCAGGGGGGATACGCAGTATTTT. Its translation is CATSRDPGRGDTQYF.

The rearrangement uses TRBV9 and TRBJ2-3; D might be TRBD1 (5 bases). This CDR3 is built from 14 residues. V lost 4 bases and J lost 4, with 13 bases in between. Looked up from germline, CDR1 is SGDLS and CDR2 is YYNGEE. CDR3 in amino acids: CASSPRWGPDTQYF. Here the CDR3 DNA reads TGTGCCAGCAGCCCCCGGTGGGGCCCAGATACGCAGTATTTT.

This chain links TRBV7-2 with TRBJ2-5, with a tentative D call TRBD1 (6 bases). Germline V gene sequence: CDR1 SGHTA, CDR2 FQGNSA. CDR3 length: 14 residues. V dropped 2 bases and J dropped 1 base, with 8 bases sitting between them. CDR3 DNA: TGTGCCAGCAGCTTATGGGGGCCCCAAGAGACCCAGTACTTC. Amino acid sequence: CASSLWGPQETQYF.

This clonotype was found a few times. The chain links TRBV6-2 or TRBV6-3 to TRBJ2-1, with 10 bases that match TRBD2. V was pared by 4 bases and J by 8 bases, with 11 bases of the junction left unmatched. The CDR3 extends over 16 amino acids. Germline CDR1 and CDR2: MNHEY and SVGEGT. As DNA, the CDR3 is TGTGCCAGCAGTTCCATATCTAGCGGGAGATTGGATGAGCAGTTCTTC. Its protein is CASSSISSGRLDEQFF.

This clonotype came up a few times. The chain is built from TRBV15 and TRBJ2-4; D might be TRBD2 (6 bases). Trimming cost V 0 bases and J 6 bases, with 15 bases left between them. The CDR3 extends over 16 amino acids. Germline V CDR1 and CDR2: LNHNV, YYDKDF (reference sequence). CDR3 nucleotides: TGTGCCACCAGCAGAGATCGGGGGTCTGGTAGAAACATTCAGTACTTC. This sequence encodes CATSRDRGSGRNIQYF.

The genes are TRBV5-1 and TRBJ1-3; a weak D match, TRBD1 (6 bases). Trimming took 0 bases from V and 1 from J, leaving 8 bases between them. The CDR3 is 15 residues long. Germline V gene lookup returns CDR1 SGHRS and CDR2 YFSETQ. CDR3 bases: TGCGCCAGCAGCTTGGGGACAGTTTCTGGAAACACCATATATTTT. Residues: CASSLGTVSGNTIYF.

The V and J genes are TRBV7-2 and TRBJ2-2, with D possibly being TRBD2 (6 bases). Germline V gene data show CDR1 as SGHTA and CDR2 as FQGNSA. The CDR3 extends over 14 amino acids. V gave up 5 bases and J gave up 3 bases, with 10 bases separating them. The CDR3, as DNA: TGTGCCAGCAGCGGGAGGCGGGACACCGGGGAGCTGTTTTTT. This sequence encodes CASSGRRDTGELFF.

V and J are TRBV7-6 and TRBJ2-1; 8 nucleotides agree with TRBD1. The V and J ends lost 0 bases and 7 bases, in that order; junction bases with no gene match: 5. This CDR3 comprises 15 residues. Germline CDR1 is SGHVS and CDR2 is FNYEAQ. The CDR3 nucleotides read TGTGCCAGCAGCTTAGCCTCAGGGGGCGGAAATGAGCAGTTCTTC. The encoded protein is CASSLASGGGNEQFF.

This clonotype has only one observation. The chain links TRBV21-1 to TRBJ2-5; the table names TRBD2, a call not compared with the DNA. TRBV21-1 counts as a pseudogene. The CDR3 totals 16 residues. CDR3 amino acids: CASSGTSGSLEETQYF. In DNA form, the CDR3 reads TGTGCCAGCTCCGGGACTAGCGGGTCCCTAGAGGAGACCCAGTACTTC.

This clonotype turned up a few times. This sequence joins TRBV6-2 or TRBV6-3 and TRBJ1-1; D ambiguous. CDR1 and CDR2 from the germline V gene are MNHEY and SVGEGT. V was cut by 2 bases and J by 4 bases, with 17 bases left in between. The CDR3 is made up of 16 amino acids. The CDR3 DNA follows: TGTGCCAGCAGTTACATAATGGCAGGACCCGGCACTGAAGCTTTCTTT. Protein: CASSYIMAGPGTEAFF.

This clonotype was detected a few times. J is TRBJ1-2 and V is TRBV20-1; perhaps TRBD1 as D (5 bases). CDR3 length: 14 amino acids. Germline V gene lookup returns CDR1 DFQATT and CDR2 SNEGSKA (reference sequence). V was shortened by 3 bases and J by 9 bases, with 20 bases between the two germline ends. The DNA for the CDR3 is TGCAGTGCTAGCAAGTCTTTCGGGGGTGAGAGCTACACCTTC. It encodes CSASKSFGGESYTF.

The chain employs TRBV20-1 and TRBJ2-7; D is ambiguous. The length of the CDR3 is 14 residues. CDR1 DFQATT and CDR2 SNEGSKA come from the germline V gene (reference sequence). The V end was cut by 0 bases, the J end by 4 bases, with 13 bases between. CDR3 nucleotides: TGCAGTGCTAGAGAGGCCGGCAGCCAATACGAGCAGTACTTC. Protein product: CSAREAGSQYEQYF.

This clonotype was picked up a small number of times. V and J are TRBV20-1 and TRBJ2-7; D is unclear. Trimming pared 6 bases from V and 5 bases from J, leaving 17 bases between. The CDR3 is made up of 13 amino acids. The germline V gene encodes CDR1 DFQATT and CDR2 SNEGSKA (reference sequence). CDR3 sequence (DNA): TGCAGTGCCAAAACCCCACCGGGCCACGAGCAGTACTTC. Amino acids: CSAKTPPGHEQYF.

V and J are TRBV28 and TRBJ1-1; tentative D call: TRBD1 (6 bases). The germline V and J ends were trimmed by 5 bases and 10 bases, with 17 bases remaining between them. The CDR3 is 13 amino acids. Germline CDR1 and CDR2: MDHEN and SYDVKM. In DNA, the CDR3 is TGTGCCAGCAGTACCGTCAGGGGACAAGGAGCTTTCTTT. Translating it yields CASSTVRGQGAFF.

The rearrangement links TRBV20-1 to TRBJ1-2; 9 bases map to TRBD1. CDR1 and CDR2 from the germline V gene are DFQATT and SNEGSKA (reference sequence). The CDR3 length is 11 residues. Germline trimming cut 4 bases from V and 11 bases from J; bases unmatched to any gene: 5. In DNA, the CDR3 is TGCAGTGCTACCGGGACAGGGAGATACACCTTC. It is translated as CSATGTGRYTF.

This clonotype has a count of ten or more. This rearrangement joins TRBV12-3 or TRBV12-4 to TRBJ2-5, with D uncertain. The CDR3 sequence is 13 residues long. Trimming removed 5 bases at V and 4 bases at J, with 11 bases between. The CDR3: CASSLVSGETQYF. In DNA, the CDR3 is TGTGCCAGCAGTCTTGTTTCAGGAGAGACCCAGTACTTC.

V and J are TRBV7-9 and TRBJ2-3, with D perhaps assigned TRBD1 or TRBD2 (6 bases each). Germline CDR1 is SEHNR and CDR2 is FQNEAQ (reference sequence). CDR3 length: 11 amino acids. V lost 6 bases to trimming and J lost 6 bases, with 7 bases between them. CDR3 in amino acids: CASRGGDTQYF. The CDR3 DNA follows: TGTGCCAGCAGAGGGGGGGATACGCAGTATTTT.

The CDR3 loop is CASRGGNTEQYF. CDR3 bases: TGTGCCAGCAGGGGCGGAAATACGGAGCAGTACTTC. The J gene is TRBJ2-7, the V gene TRBV2; D unresolved. The CDR3 covers 12 residues. Between the trimmed V and J ends, which lost 6 bases and 7 bases, there was a span of 13 bases. Germline CDR1 SNHLY, CDR2 FYNNEI.

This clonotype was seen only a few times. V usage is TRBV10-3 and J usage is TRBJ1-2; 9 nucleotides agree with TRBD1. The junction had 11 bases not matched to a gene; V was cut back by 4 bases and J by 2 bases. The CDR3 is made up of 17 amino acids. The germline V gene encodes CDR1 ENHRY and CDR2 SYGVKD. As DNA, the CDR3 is TGTGCCATCAGTGCGGGGACAGGGAAAGAAGGAAACTATGGCTACACCTTC. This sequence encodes CAISAGTGKEGNYGYTF.

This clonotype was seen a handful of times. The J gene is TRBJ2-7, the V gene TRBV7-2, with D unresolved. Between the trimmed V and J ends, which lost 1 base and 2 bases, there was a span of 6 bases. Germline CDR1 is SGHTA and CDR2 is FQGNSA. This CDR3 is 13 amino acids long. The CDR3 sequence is CASSLGAPYEQYF. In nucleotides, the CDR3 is TGTGCCAGCAGCTTAGGGGCCCCCTACGAGCAGTACTTC.

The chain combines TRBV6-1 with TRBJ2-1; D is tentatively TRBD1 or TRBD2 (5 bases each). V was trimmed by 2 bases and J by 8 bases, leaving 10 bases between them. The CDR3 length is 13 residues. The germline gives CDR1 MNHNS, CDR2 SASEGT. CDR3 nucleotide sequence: TGTGCCAGCAGTGAATGGGGGTTCGATGAGCAGTTCTTC. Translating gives CASSEWGFDEQFF.

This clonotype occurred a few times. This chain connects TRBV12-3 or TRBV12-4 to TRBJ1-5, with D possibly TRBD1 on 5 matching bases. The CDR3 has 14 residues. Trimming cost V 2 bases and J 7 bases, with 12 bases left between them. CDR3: CASSLSGGGQPQHF. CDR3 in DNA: TGTGCCAGCAGTTTATCGGGGGGGGGACAGCCCCAGCATTTT.

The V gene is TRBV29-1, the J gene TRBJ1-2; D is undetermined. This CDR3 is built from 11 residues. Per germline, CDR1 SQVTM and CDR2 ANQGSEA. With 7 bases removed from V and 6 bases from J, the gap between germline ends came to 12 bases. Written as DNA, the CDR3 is TGCAGCGGAATCTGGATGGATGGCTACACCTTC. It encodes CSGIWMDGYTF.

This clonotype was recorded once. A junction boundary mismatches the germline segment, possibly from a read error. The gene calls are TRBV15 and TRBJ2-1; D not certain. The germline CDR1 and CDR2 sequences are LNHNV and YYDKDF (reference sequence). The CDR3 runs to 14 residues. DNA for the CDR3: TGTGCCACCAGCCGCCCTAATGGGTACAATGAGCAGCTCTTC. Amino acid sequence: CATSRPNGYNEQLF.

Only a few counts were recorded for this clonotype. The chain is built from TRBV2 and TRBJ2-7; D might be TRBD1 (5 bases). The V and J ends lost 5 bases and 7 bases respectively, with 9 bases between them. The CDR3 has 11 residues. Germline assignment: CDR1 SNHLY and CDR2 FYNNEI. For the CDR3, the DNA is TGTGCCAGCAGTTACCGACAGGAGCAGTACTTC. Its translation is CASSYRQEQYF.

The CDR3 nucleotides are TGTGCCAGCAGCTTATTCCAGACAGTTCTGAATTCACCCCTCCACTTT. Translated: CASSLFQTVLNSPLHF. The chain uses TRBV7-9 and TRBJ1-6; D might be TRBD1 (5 bases). Germline V gene lookup returns CDR1 SEHNR and CDR2 FQNEAQ (reference sequence). V was pared by 2 bases and J by 7 bases, with 15 bases between. The CDR3 covers 16 residues.

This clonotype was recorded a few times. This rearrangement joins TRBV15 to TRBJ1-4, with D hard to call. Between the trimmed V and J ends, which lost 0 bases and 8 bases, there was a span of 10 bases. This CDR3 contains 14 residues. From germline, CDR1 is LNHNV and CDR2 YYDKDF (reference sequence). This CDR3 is CATSRDGPREKLFF. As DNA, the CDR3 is TGTGCCACCAGCAGAGATGGGCCTCGGGAAAAACTGTTTTTT.

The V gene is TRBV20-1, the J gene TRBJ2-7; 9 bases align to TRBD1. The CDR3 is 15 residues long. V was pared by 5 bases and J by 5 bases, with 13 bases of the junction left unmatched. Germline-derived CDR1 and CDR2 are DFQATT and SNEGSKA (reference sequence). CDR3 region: CSARWGGTGINEQYF. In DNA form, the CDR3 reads TGCAGTGCTCGATGGGGGGGGACAGGGATCAACGAGCAGTACTTC.

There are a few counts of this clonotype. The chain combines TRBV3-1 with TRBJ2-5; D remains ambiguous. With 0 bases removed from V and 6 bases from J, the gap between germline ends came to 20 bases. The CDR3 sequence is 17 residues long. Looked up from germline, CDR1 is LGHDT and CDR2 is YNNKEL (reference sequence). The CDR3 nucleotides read TGTGCCAGCAGCCAAGATGTGTTGCAGGTTTTTGCGAAGACCCAGTACTTC. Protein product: CASSQDVLQVFAKTQYF.

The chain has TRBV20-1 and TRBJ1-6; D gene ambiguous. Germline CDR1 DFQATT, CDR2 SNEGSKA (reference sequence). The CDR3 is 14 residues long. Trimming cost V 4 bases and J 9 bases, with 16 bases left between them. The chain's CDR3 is CSAILGDPFSPLHF. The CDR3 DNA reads TGCAGTGCTATACTCGGGGATCCATTTTCACCCCTCCACTTT.

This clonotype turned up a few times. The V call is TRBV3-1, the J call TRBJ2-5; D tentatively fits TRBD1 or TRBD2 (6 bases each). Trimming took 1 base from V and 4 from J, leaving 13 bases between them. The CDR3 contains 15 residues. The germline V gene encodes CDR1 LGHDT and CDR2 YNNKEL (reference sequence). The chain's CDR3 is CASSQVGGASETQYF. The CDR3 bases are TGTGCCAGCAGCCAAGTGGGGGGCGCGTCAGAGACCCAGTACTTC.

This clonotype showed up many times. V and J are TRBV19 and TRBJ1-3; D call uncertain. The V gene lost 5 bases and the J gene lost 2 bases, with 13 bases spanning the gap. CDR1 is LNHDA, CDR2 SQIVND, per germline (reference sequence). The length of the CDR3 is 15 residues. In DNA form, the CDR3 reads TGTGCCAGTAGTGATGGCGGAGGGCCTGGAAACACCATATATTTT. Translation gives CASSDGGGPGNTIYF.